At least ten counts were recorded for the clone carrying this T cell receptor beta chain. The data derive from a study of breast tumors, draining lymph nodes, adjacent tissues. MiXCR, run by TCRdb on the multiplex PCR reads, gives a single entry per CDR3 protein. The sample shows 150,000 to 200,000 distinct CDR3 sequences, 30% to 35% of them seen only once. The lymph nodes were axillary draining lymph nodes from breast cancer patients. This CDR3 region has 13 residues. V was shortened by 3 bases and J by 0 bases, with 4 bases between the two germline ends. Germline CDR1 and CDR2: SGHTA and FQGTGA. The TCR sequence derives from a female donor with breast cancer. Some clones in this sample may be carry-over from other donors' samples. This chain connects TRBV7-3 to TRBJ2-3; D not resolved. The sequenced material came from axillary lymph node tissue. CDR3 in DNA: TGTGCCAGCAGCTTTGGCAGCACAGATACGCAGTATTTT. Protein sequence: CASSFGSTDTQYF.